A single sample gave rise to the 28 T cell receptor beta chains below, sequenced in a study of CD8+ T cells in alopecia areata (dated by TCRdb to the late 2010s). Library method: the immunoSEQ multiplex PCR assay. To provide template for TCR sequencing, every sample had RNA extracted and reverse transcribed into cDNA. TCRdb carries this immuneACCESS record with in-frame sequences only. Its versions omit some clonotypes, under half of them owing to an unresolved V gene in the studies checked, with the rest unexplained. The sample includes 150,000 to 200,000 clones, with roughly 62% observed a single time. Roughly 13% of the sample is held by the ten biggest clonotypes. In the paper's terms, the time point label means: roughly 24 weeks on oral tofacitinib. Explained via the paper, the treatment or condition label denotes: oral pan-JAK inhibitor, 5-10 mg twice daily. Source: CD8+ T cells sorted from blood, taken at week 24, from a patient treated with tofacitinib. These receptors all come from a human donor with alopecia areata.

The genes are TRBV5-1 and TRBJ2-1; D may be TRBD1 (6 bases). This CDR3 has 16 amino acids. The germline CDR1 and CDR2 sequences are SGHRS and YFSETQ. Trimming stripped 3 bases from V and 0 bases from J, with 13 bases between. The DNA of the CDR3 is TGCGCCAGCAGCTCATCCACAGGGAGCTCCTACAATGAGCAGTTCTTC. It translates to CASSSSTGSSYNEQFF.

This chain joins TRBV2 and TRBJ1-2, with D unclear. CDR3 length: 11 residues. V lost 10 bases and J lost 6, with 12 bases in between. Germline V gene sequence: CDR1 SNHLY, CDR2 FYNNEI. CDR3: CAKAPWDGYTF. CDR3 in DNA: TGTGCCAAAGCGCCATGGGATGGCTACACCTTC.

The V and J genes are TRBV29-1 and TRBJ1-2, with 8 bases fitting TRBD1. The ends lost 1 base at V and 8 bases at J; junction bases unmatched: 6. Germline lookup yields CDR1 SQVTM and CDR2 ANQGSEA. This CDR3 is 13 amino acids long. CDR3 in DNA: TGCAGCGTTGAAGCAGGGGGCGGTGGCGGCTACACCTTC. Encoded protein: CSVEAGGGGGYTF.

The chain recombines TRBV4-1 with TRBJ1-1; no clear D. This CDR3 spans 14 amino acids. Per germline, CDR1 MGHRA and CDR2 YSYEKL. Trimming left V 4 bases short and J 4 bases short, with 13 bases between. The CDR3 is CASSLILGSTEAFF. In DNA, the CDR3 is TGCGCCAGCAGCCTAATACTTGGGTCCACTGAAGCTTTCTTT.

DNA of the CDR3: TGTGCCACCAGCAGACTTAGCGGACAGGGTAATACCGGGGAGCTGTTTTTT. This codes for CATSRLSGQGNTGELFF. The chain uses TRBV15 and TRBJ2-2; TRBD1 matches 8 bases. The V and J ends lost 2 bases and 5 bases, in that order; junction bases with no gene match: 10. The CDR3 contains 17 residues. Germline loops: CDR1 LNHNV, CDR2 YYDKDF (reference sequence). The full variable domain, its missing parts supplied by reference TRBV15 and TRBJ2-2, is DAMVIQNPRYQVTQFGKPVTLSCSQTLNHNVMYWYQQKSSQAPKLLFHYYDKDFNNEADTPDNFQSRRPNTSFCFLDIRSPGLGDTAMYLCATSRLSGQGNTGELFFGEGSRLTVL.

This clone was observed a handful of times. The rearrangement links TRBV29-1 to TRBJ1-5, with D possibly TRBD1 on 6 matching bases. CDR3 length: 13 amino acids. Trimming left V 4 bases short and J 3 bases short, with 10 bases between. Germline CDR1 SQVTM, CDR2 ANQGSEA. The CDR3 nucleotides read TGCAGCGTTGGAACAGGGAACAATCAGCCCCAGCATTTT. This codes for CSVGTGNNQPQHF.

The table lists this clone with a few counts. J is TRBJ2-3 and V is TRBV7-2, with 11 bases matching TRBD1. Germline values: CDR1 SGHTA, CDR2 FQGNSA. Trimming removed 5 bases from V and 2 bases from J; junction bases left unmatched: 6. CDR3 length: 16 residues. CDR3 bases: TGTGCCAGCAGCCTCGGGACAGGGGGGCACACAGATACGCAGTATTTT. It is translated as CASSLGTGGHTDTQYF. Full variable domain (missing parts from reference TRBV7-2 and TRBJ2-3): GAGVSQSPSNKVTEKGKDVELRCDPISGHTALYWYRQSLGQGLEFLIYFQGNSAPDKSGLPSDRFSAERTGGSVSTLTIQRTQQEDSAVYLCASSLGTGGHTDTQYFGPGTRLTVL.

This rearrangement joins TRBV21-1 to TRBJ1-5. TRBV21-1 is shown as a pseudogene. There are 14 residues in the CDR3. This CDR3 is CASSTPGGEQPQHF. CDR3 DNA: TGTGCCAGCAGCACCCCAGGAGGCGAACAGCCCCAGCATTTT.

This clone was seen more than once but under ten times. V usage is TRBV27 and J usage is TRBJ2-5, with TRBD2 identical over 9 bases. V lost 3 bases to trimming and J lost 4 bases; unmatched junction nucleotides: 6. The V gene's germline CDR1 is MNHEY and CDR2 SMNVEV (reference sequence). The CDR3 is 15 amino acids. CDR3 region: CASSFAGGPGETQYF. CDR3 bases: TGTGCCAGCAGTTTCGCGGGGGGGCCGGGAGAGACCCAGTACTTC.

The CDR3 here is CASSEAILAGTGGLREETQYF. The CDR3 DNA reads TGTGCCAGCAGTGAAGCCATTCTAGCCGGGACAGGGGGATTGCGAGAAGAGACCCAGTACTTC. The genes are TRBV6-1 and TRBJ2-5; TRBD1 aligns across 11 bases. The CDR3 loop spans 21 amino acids. Germline V gives CDR1 MNHNS, CDR2 SASEGT. Germline trimming cut 0 bases from V and 3 bases from J; bases unmatched to any gene: 18.

V and J are TRBV7-2 and TRBJ1-1; perhaps TRBD1 as D (5 bases). This CDR3 has 13 residues. V was shortened by 5 bases and J by 2 bases, with 9 bases between the two germline ends. Germline V CDR1 and CDR2: SGHTA, FQGNSA. CDR3 protein: CASSGWTNTEAFF. Here the CDR3 DNA reads TGTGCCAGCAGCGGTTGGACAAACACTGAAGCTTTCTTT. Supplemented by reference TRBV7-2 and TRBJ1-1, the full variable domain reads GAGVSQSPSNKVTEKGKDVELRCDPISGHTALYWYRQSLGQGLEFLIYFQGNSAPDKSGLPSDRFSAERTGGSVSTLTIQRTQQEDSAVYLCASSGWTNTEAFFGQGTRLTVV.

This chain joins TRBV30 and TRBJ1-1, with a weak D call TRBD1 (6 bases). Per the germline V gene, CDR1 is GTSNPN and CDR2 is SVGIG (reference sequence). CDR3 length: 15 amino acids. Trimming left V 4 bases short and J 2 bases short, with 17 bases between. Written as DNA, the CDR3 is TGTGCCTGGATCTTGGAGGGGGGGAGAAACACTGAAGCTTTCTTT. As protein: CAWILEGGRNTEAFF. Combining the CDR3 with reference TRBV30 and TRBJ1-1 gives the whole variable domain SQTIHQWPATLVQPVGSPLSLECTVEGTSNPNLYWYRQAAGRGLQLLFYSVGIGQISSEVPQNLSASRPQDRQFILSSKKLLLSDSGFYLCAWILEGGRNTEAFFGQGTRLTVV.

This CDR3 is CASSFGPADTQYF. The CDR3 DNA sequence: TGTGCCAGCAGTTTTGGCCCCGCGGATACGCAGTATTTT. The chain combines TRBV27 with TRBJ2-3; the D is unclear. CDR3 length: 13 residues. The germline V and J ends were trimmed by 3 bases and 6 bases, with 10 bases remaining between them. Germline V CDR1 and CDR2: MNHEY, SMNVEV (reference sequence).

The genes are TRBV7-9 and TRBJ1-5; possible D gene TRBD1, 5 bases. The CDR3 runs 12 residues. Germline-derived CDR1 and CDR2 are SEHNR and FQNEAQ (reference sequence). V shed 5 bases and J shed 14 bases, with 16 bases lying between them. CDR3 residues: CASSDGTMSKHF. CDR3 sequence (DNA): TGTGCCAGCAGCGACGGGACGATGTCAAAGCATTTT.

This clone was observed a handful of times. This chain connects TRBV29-1 to TRBJ1-2; D is uncertain. CDR1 and CDR2 from the germline V gene are SQVTM and ANQGSEA. The CDR3 consists of 11 residues. Trimming removed 0 bases at V and 4 bases at J, with 3 bases between. The CDR3 sequence: CSVEDLYGYTF. The CDR3 DNA follows: TGCAGCGTTGAAGACCTCTATGGCTACACCTTC.

In this sample, this clone turned up a few times. This chain links TRBV4-1 with TRBJ1-2; TRBD1 is a possible D gene (5 bases). CDR3 length: 16 amino acids. Trimming stripped 4 bases from V and 3 bases from J, with 18 bases between. Germline loops: CDR1 MGHRA, CDR2 YSYEKL. This chain's CDR3 is CASSRPGTPVDYGYTF. CDR3 in DNA: TGCGCCAGCAGCCGCCCCGGGACCCCCGTGGACTATGGCTACACCTTC.

This rearrangement joins TRBV11-3 to TRBJ2-1; TRBD1 aligns across 7 bases. This CDR3 contains 15 residues. V lost 3 bases to trimming and J lost 9 bases; unmatched junction nucleotides: 11. Per the germline V gene, CDR1 is SGHNT and CDR2 is YENEEA. The CDR3 sequence is CASSLDWTGWIEQFF. In DNA, the CDR3 is TGTGCCAGCAGCTTGGATTGGACAGGTTGGATTGAGCAGTTCTTC.

The V call is TRBV27, the J call TRBJ1-2; possible D gene TRBD1, 5 bases. Germline V CDR1 and CDR2: MNHEY, SMNVEV (reference sequence). The CDR3 loop spans 14 amino acids. Trimming stripped 0 bases from V and 4 bases from J, with 9 bases between. This CDR3 is CASSLSPGTYGYTF. In DNA form, the CDR3 reads TGTGCCAGCAGTTTATCGCCAGGGACCTATGGCTACACCTTC.

This rearrangement joins TRBV7-2 to TRBJ1-2, with 8 nucleotides matching TRBD1. J was trimmed by 8 bases and V by 1 base; bases with no gene match: 6. The CDR3 is made up of 14 amino acids. The germline CDR1 and CDR2 sequences are SGHTA and FQGNSA. The DNA for the CDR3 is TGTGCCAGCAGCTTAGTTCCAGGGGGCGGAGGCTACACCTTC. Protein product: CASSLVPGGGGYTF.

This clone was detected only once. The V and J genes are TRBV10-3 and TRBJ1-2; D not certain. This CDR3 comprises 12 residues. Germline V gives CDR1 ENHRY, CDR2 SYGVKD. Trimming left V 10 bases short and J 2 bases short, with 11 bases between. CDR3 nucleotide sequence: TGTGCCACTCTGGTCGGAAACTATGGCTACACCTTC. Protein: CATLVGNYGYTF.

The gene calls are TRBV9 and TRBJ1-1, with no clear D. Per the germline V gene, CDR1 is SGDLS and CDR2 is YYNGEE. The CDR3 is 11 residues long. V lost 6 bases, J lost 5 bases, and 8 bases lay in between. The CDR3 protein is CASTSKTEAFF. The CDR3 nucleotides read TGTGCCAGCACGAGCAAGACTGAAGCTTTCTTT.

The chain has TRBV10-3 and TRBJ2-2; perhaps TRBD2 as D (5 bases). There are 12 residues in the CDR3. The germline V gene encodes CDR1 ENHRY and CDR2 SYGVKD. V lost 6 bases and J 4 bases, leaving 6 bases between the germline ends. The CDR3 sequence is CAISEGTGELFF. In DNA, the CDR3 is TGTGCCATCAGCGAGGGCACCGGGGAGCTGTTTTTT.

The rearrangement uses TRBV5-6 and TRBJ2-2; D unresolved. The CDR3 covers 11 residues. Trimming removed 7 bases at V and 3 bases at J, with 4 bases between. From germline, CDR1 is SGHDT and CDR2 YYEEEE. The CDR3 loop is CASQDTGELFF. The CDR3 DNA sequence: TGTGCCAGCCAAGACACCGGGGAGCTGTTTTTT. The entire variable domain, with the rest obtained from reference TRBV5-6 and TRBJ2-2, is as follows: DAGVTQSPTHLIKTRGQQVTLRCSPKSGHDTVSWYQQALGQGPQFIFQYYEEEERQRGNFPDRFSGHQFPNYSSELNVNALLLGDSALYLCASQDTGELFFGEGSRLTVL.

This chain connects TRBV20-1 to TRBJ1-2; D is ambiguous. This CDR3 region has 10 residues. The V gene's germline CDR1 is DFQATT and CDR2 SNEGSKA (reference sequence). V gave up 5 bases and J gave up 10 bases, with 11 bases separating them. In DNA form, the CDR3 reads TGCAGTGCTTTTGACGGGGACTACACCTTC. It yields the protein CSAFDGDYTF.

This clone was counted a few times. The chain employs TRBV6-5 and TRBJ2-1; 11 bases are a match to TRBD2. Germline V gene lookup returns CDR1 MNHEY and CDR2 SVGAGI. V gave up 7 bases and J gave up 6 bases; unmatched junction bases: 5. The CDR3 extends over 14 amino acids. This chain's CDR3 is CASNLAGGPNEQFF. CDR3 nucleotides: TGTGCCAGCAATTTAGCGGGGGGGCCCAATGAGCAGTTCTTC.

This chain links TRBV29-1 with TRBJ1-2, with 9 bases identical to TRBD1. The germline gives CDR1 SQVTM, CDR2 ANQGSEA. V lost 5 bases to trimming and J lost 5 bases; unmatched junction nucleotides: 12. The CDR3 is made up of 15 amino acids. DNA for the CDR3: TGCAGCGTTACGTCCCGGGACAGGGACGGGTATGGCTACACCTTC. Translation: CSVTSRDRDGYGYTF.

Notes on this clone: Other DNA sequences within the sample encode an identical CDR3. The CDR3 loop reads CSVVGYEQYF. CDR3 DNA sequence: TGCAGCGTTGTTGGTTACGAGCAGTACTTC. V gene TRBV29-1 combines with J gene TRBJ2-7; D gene unclear. The CDR3 runs to 10 residues. With 4 bases removed from V and 4 bases from J, the gap between germline ends came to 5 bases. Germline CDR1 reads SQVTM; CDR2 reads ANQGSEA.

The V gene is TRBV19, the J gene TRBJ2-7; D possibly uses TRBD1 or TRBD2 (5 bases each). Germline CDR1 and CDR2: LNHDA and SQIVND (reference sequence). V was shortened by 3 bases and J by 6 bases, with 12 bases between the two germline ends. The CDR3 totals 13 residues. The CDR3 sequence: CASSIVGATEQYF. CDR3 nucleotides: TGTGCCAGTAGTATCGTCGGGGCTACCGAGCAGTACTTC. Full variable domain (remainder filled in from reference TRBV19 and TRBJ2-7): DGGITQSPKYLFRKEGQNVTLSCEQNLNHDAMYWYRQDPGQGLRLIYYSQIVNDFQKGDIAEGYSVSREKKESFPLTVTSAQKNPTAFYLCASSIVGATEQYFGPGTRLTVT.